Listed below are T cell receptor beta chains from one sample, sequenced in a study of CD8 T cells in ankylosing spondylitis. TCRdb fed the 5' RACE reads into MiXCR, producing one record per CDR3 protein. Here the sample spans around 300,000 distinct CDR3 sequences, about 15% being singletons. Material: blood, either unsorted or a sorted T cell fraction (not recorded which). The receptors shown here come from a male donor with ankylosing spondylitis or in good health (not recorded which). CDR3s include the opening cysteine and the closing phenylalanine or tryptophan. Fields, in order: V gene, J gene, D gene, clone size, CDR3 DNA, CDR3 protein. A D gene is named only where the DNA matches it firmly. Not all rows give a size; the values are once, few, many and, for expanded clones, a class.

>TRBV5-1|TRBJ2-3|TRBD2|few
TGCGCCAGCAGCCTGAGACTAGCGGGGCCATCTAGCACAGATACGCAGTATTTT
CASSLRLAGPSSTDTQYF
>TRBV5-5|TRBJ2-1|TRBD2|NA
TGTGCCAGCAGCTTCACGACTAGCGGGGTATCCTACAATGAGCAGTTCTTC
CASSFTTSGVSYNEQFF
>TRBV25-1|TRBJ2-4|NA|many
TGTGCCAGCAGTGGGGCGGCCAAAAACATTCAGTACTTC
CASSGAAKNIQYF
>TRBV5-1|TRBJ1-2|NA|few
TGCGCCAGCCGATGGGAGGGGAAATTGGATGGCTACACCTTC
CASRWEGKLDGYTF
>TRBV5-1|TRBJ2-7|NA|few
TGCGCCAGCAGCTTGGCGGCAGCAACTTCCTACGAGCAGTACTTC
CASSLAAATSYEQYF
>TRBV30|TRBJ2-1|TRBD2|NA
TGTGCCTGGATCTCCGGGACTAAAGAGTTCTTC
CAWISGTKEFF
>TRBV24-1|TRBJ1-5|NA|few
TGTGCCACCAGTAATGAAAAGGGCAATCAGCCCCAGCATTTT
CATSNEKGNQPQHF
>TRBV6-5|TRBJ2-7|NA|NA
TGTGCCAGCAGTTACGGTCGGGACAATTACGAGCAGTACTTC
CASSYGRDNYEQYF
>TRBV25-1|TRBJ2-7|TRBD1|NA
TGTGCCAGCAGTGAGACGGGACAGGGGGCAAACGAGCAGTACTTC
CASSETGQGANEQYF
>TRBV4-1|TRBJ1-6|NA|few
TGCGCCAGCAGCCTCTCCGGAGAGGATTCACCCCTCCACTTT
CASSLSGEDSPLHF
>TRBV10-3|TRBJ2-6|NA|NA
TGTGCCATCAGTGACCTCTCTGGGGCCAACGTCCTGACTTTC
CAISDLSGANVLTF
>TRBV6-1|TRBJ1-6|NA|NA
TGTGCCAGCAGTGATCAACGGGGCGGCTATAATTCACCCCTCCACTTT
CASSDQRGGYNSPLHF
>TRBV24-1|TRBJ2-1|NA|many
TGTGCCACCAGTGATTTGGACTGCCGGGGGTTCTTC
CATSDLDCRGFF
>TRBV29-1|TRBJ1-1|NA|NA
TGCAGCGTCCCGGGGGGCACTGAAGCTTTCTTT
CSVPGGTEAFF
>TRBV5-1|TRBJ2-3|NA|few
TGCGCCAGCAGCTCGCTTCGAGAAGGAGATACGCAGTATTTT
CASSSLREGDTQYF
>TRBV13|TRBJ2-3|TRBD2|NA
TGTGCCAGCAGCTTAGGACGGGGGGGTGTCACAGATACGCAGTATTTT
CASSLGRGGVTDTQYF
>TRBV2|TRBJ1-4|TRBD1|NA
TGTGCCAGCAGTGCACAGGGGGCGGTGGAAAAACTGTTTTTT
CASSAQGAVEKLFF
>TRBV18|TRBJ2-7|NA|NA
TGTGCCAGCTCACGGGACATCAGTCTCTACGAGCAGTACTTC
CASSRDISLYEQYF
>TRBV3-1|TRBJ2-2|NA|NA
TGTGCCAGCAGCGGGGCCTCAGGGGAGCTGTTTTTT
CASSGASGELFF
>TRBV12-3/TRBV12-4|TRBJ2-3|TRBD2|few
TGTGCCAGCAGTTCCGGGACTAGTGGAGATACGCAGTATTTT
CASSSGTSGDTQYF
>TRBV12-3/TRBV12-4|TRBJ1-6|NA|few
TGTGCCAGCAGTTTGCAGGGGTGGGGTTCACCCCTCCACTTT
CASSLQGWGSPLHF
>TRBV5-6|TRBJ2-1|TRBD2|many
TGTGCCAGCAGAAAAACCGCGGGGGGTGAGCAGTTCTTC
CASRKTAGGEQFF
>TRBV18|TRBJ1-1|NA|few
TGTGCCAGCTCATCGGGGACCCAGAACACTGAAGCTTTCTTT
CASSSGTQNTEAFF
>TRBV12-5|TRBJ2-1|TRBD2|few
TGTGCTAGTGGTTTGGTAACGGGAGGACAACACAATGAGCAGTTCTTC
CASGLVTGGQHNEQFF
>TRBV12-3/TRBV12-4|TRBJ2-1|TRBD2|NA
TGTGCCAGCAGCCGACGGACTAGCGGGGGGGCCGGGCAGTTCTTC
CASSRRTSGGAGQFF
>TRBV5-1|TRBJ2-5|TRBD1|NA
TGCGCCAGCAGTCGGACAGGGGAGACCCAGTACTTC
CASSRTGETQYF
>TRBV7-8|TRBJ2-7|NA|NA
TGTGCCAGCAGCTTAGGGACCGGGCGGGAGCAGTACTTC
CASSLGTGREQYF
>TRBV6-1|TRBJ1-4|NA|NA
TGTGCCAGCAGAGGGGAGTGGATCCTAGAAAATGAAAAACTGTTTTTT
CASRGEWILENEKLFF
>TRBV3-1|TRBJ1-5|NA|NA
TGTGCCAGCAGCCATTTGTCTAGCAATCAGCCCCAGCATTTT
CASSHLSSNQPQHF
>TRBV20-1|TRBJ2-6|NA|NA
TGCAGTTCCAAGGATATCTCTGGGGCCAACGTCCTGACTTTC
CSSKDISGANVLTF
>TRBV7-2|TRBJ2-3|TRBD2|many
TGTGCCAGCAGCCCCGGACTAGCGGGGGGGGATACGCAGTATTTT
CASSPGLAGGDTQYF
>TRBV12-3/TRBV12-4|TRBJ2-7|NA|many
TGTGCCAGCAGTTTTTACGGGCGGTACACCTACGAGCAGTACTTC
CASSFYGRYTYEQYF
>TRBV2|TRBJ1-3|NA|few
TGTGCCTCCCAGACAGACAGGCTCTCTGGAAACACCATATATTTT
CASQTDRLSGNTIYF
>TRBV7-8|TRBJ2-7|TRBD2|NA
TGTGCCAGCAGCTTCGGGACTAGCGGGAACGAGCAGTACTTC
CASSFGTSGNEQYF
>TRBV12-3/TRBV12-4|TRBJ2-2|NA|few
TGTGCCAGCAGCCACCAGGAGGGATACGGGGAGCTGTTTTTT
CASSHQEGYGELFF